This paragraph reports one T cell receptor (beta chain). The CDR3 is 13 amino acids. Germline loops: CDR1 SGHAT, CDR2 FQDESV (reference sequence). The V and J ends lost 5 bases and 6 bases, in that order; junction bases with no gene match: 1. This record comes from a study of blood T cell repertoires in COVID-19. Measured with immunoSEQ multiplex PCR; TCRdb has only the in-frame clones, and not every one. This sample yields about 230,000 clones, of which approximately 84% are seen a single time; under 14% belongs to the top ten. The sequence was collected from a middle-aged man with COVID-19, enrolled during active disease. The material sequenced was peripheral blood. The V call is TRBV11-1, the J call TRBJ2-1; 10 bases are shared with TRBD1. CDR3 nucleotides: TGTGCCAGCAGCCGGGACAGGGGCAATGAGCAGTTCTTC. It specifies CASSRDRGNEQFF.